This T cell receptor beta chain was sequenced for a study of T cells in Graves' hyperthyroidism and ophthalmopathy. RNA transcripts were the template for amplifying TCR beta CDR3 regions. HTBI primers were the set used in a first-round RT-PCR of the TCR CDR3. TCRdb analysed the multiplex PCR reads with MiXCR anew, one entry per CDR3 protein. The sample yields approximately 370,000 distinct CDR3 sequences, more than 12% seen once. The CDR3 sequence is 12 residues long. The germline CDR1 and CDR2 sequences are DFQATT and SNEGSKA (reference sequence). V trimming: 5 bases; J trimming: 9 bases; junction bases outside the gene matches: 5.

The rearrangement joins TRBV20-1 to TRBJ2-1; 9 bases are a match to TRBD2. The receptor was isolated from a woman aged 25 to 39 with Graves' hyperthyroidism. The sequenced sample consisted of blood. The CDR3 DNA reads TGCAGTGCTGGGAGCGGGAGGTTTGAGCAGTTCTTC. Its protein product is CSAGSGRFEQFF.